Presented here are 24 T cell receptor beta chains from one specimen sequenced in a study of OX40 agonist ivuxolimab in advanced cancers. TCRdb keeps only in-frame clones here, not all; method: immunoSEQ multiplex PCR. This sample has some 100,000 clones, with more than 85% found just once. The sequenced sample was CD4+ or CD8+ T cells sorted from blood, obtained in a trial of the OX40 agonist ivuxolimab. The receptors originated from an adult with an advanced solid tumor such as melanoma, head and neck, liver or kidney cancer.

The V call is TRBV11-2, the J call TRBJ2-1; 8 bases line up with TRBD2. With V trimmed by 0 bases and J by 5 bases, 3 bases remained unmatched. Germline values: CDR1 SGHAT, CDR2 FQNNGV. The CDR3 is 15 residues long. The CDR3 protein is CASSLEAGEHNEQFF. For the CDR3, the DNA is TGTGCCAGCAGCTTAGAAGCGGGAGAACACAATGAGCAGTTCTTC.

The chain recombines TRBV5-8 with TRBJ2-7; D remains ambiguous. This CDR3 is 13 amino acids long. The V end was cut by 1 base, the J end by 6 bases, with 11 bases between. Germline values: CDR1 SGHTS, CDR2 YDEGEE. The CDR3 DNA follows: TGTGCCAGCAGCTTGCTGAGTGGTGGCGAGCAGTACTTC. Protein: CASSLLSGGEQYF.

On this clone: Distinct nucleotide sequences in the sample also encode this CDR3. The chain links TRBV7-6 to TRBJ1-2, with a weak D call TRBD1 (5 bases). CDR3 length equals 11 residues. Trimming cost V 10 bases and J 7 bases, with 13 bases left between them. Germline V lookup: CDR1 SGHVS, CDR2 FNYEAQ. The CDR3 region has the DNA TGTGCCACCTCGGGGCCGGCTGGCTACACCTTC. Amino acids: CATSGPAGYTF.

The V gene is TRBV9, the J gene TRBJ1-6; D uncertain. Trimming took 3 bases from V and 7 from J, leaving 8 bases between them. The CDR3 has 13 amino acids. Per germline, CDR1 SGDLS and CDR2 YYNGEE. DNA for the CDR3: TGTGCCAGCAGCGAGGAGATAAATTCACCCCTCCACTTT. Protein sequence: CASSEEINSPLHF. Drawing the rest from reference TRBV9 and TRBJ1-6, the complete variable domain is DSGVTQTPKHLITATGQRVTLRCSPRSGDLSVYWYQQSLDQGLQFLIQYYNGEERAKGNILERFSAQQFPDLHSELNLSSLELGDSALYFCASSEEINSPLHFGNGTRLTVT.

The table lists this clone with a count of one. The chain recombines TRBV19 with TRBJ2-7, with 8 bases that match TRBD1. Germline V gene lookup returns CDR1 LNHDA and CDR2 SQIVND (reference sequence). V dropped 5 bases and J dropped 7; count of bases not matched to a gene: 7. This CDR3 is 13 amino acids long. CDR3 sequence (DNA): TGTGCCAGTAGTTTAACCAGGGGGCGAGAGCAGTACTTC. Protein product: CASSLTRGREQYF. The full variable domain, its missing parts supplied by reference TRBV19 and TRBJ2-7, is DGGITQSPKYLFRKEGQNVTLSCEQNLNHDAMYWYRQDPGQGLRLIYYSQIVNDFQKGDIAEGYSVSREKKESFPLTVTSAQKNPTAFYLCASSLTRGREQYFGPGTRLTVT.

The V gene is TRBV29-1, the J gene TRBJ2-1; possibly TRBD2 for D (6 bases). Trimming left V 6 bases short and J 6 bases short, with 9 bases between. Looked up from germline, CDR1 is SQVTM and CDR2 is ANQGSEA. The CDR3 consists of 11 residues. CDR3 sequence (DNA): TGCAGCGTCAATAGCGGCAATGAGCAGTTCTTC. Its protein is CSVNSGNEQFF.

A note on this clone: At one end the junction does not follow the germline gene, possibly because of a read error. The V and J genes are TRBV6-1 and TRBJ1-1, with 10 bases fitting TRBD1. The germline V gene has CDR1 MNHNS and CDR2 SASEGT. This CDR3 has 14 residues. The DNA of the CDR3 is TGTGCCAGCACCGACAGGGGGCTGAAAACTGAAGCTTTCTTT. Amino acid sequence: CASTDRGLKTEAFF.

This sequence joins TRBV9 and TRBJ2-2; weak D call: TRBD1 (5 bases). CDR1 is SGDLS and CDR2 is YYNGEE in the germline V gene. CDR3 length: 17 amino acids. V was shortened by 4 bases and J by 0 bases, with 16 bases between the two germline ends. In DNA form, the CDR3 reads TGTGCCAGCAGCTCTCCTCTGGTGGGGCCGAACACCGGGGAGCTGTTTTTT. Its translation is CASSSPLVGPNTGELFF.

This chain connects TRBV7-2 to TRBJ2-3; 7 bases agree with TRBD2. V gave up 3 bases and J gave up 2 bases; unmatched junction bases: 8. Germline assignment: CDR1 SGHTA and CDR2 FQGNSA. The CDR3 loop spans 16 amino acids. Here the CDR3 reads CASSFTRLAPTDTQYF. In DNA form, the CDR3 reads TGTGCCAGCAGCTTTACCAGACTAGCCCCCACAGATACGCAGTATTTT.

This chain joins TRBV4-1 and TRBJ2-7, with D perhaps matching TRBD2 (6 bases). This CDR3 comprises 15 residues. Trimming cost V 4 bases and J 3 bases, with 16 bases left between them. Germline CDR1 is MGHRA and CDR2 is YSYEKL. The CDR3 nucleotides read TGCGCCAGCAGCCCCAACGAACTAGCCGTCTACGAGCAGTACTTC. Translating it yields CASSPNELAVYEQYF.

This chain connects TRBV5-4 to TRBJ2-7; D not resolved. Germline lookup yields CDR1 SGHNT and CDR2 YYREEE (reference sequence). V shed 0 bases and J shed 2 bases, with 15 bases lying between them. This CDR3 contains 16 residues. For the CDR3, the DNA is TGTGCCAGCAGCTTGGAGCCCACAGTGATAACCTACGAGCAGTACTTC. Protein sequence: CASSLEPTVITYEQYF.

The chain joins TRBV4-1 to TRBJ2-3; maybe TRBD2 (6 bases). Trimming took 2 bases from V and 2 from J, leaving 11 bases between them. In germline, CDR1 is MGHRA, CDR2 YSYEKL. This CDR3 has 15 residues. DNA for the CDR3: TGCGCCAGCAGCCAAACCAGCGGGTACACAGATACGCAGTATTTT. It is translated as CASSQTSGYTDTQYF.

This clone came up a few times. This chain joins TRBV7-8 and TRBJ2-7; D perhaps matches TRBD2 (5 bases). The germline CDR1 and CDR2 sequences are SGHVS and FQNEAQ. The CDR3 covers 16 residues. V lost 3 bases to trimming and J lost 0 bases, with 15 bases between them. CDR3 region: CASSFTKGLLSYEQYF. DNA for the CDR3: TGTGCCAGCAGCTTTACTAAAGGACTCCTCTCCTACGAGCAGTACTTC.

This chain connects TRBV11-2 to TRBJ1-2, with D possibly TRBD1 on 5 matching bases. Trimming took 4 bases from V and 4 from J, leaving 16 bases between them. This CDR3 has 15 residues. Germline CDR1 is SGHAT and CDR2 is FQNNGV. CDR3 nucleotides: TGTGCCAGCAGCTCAAGGCAGGGACCGGCCTATGGCTACACCTTC. This translates into CASSSRQGPAYGYTF.

J is TRBJ2-5 and V is TRBV15; D possibly corresponds to TRBD2 (7 bases). Trimming shortened V by 4 bases and J by 2 bases, and 14 bases separated the two germline ends. CDR1 is LNHNV and CDR2 is YYDKDF in the germline V gene (reference sequence). CDR3 length equals 15 residues. CDR3 residues: CATSIQGRGQETQYF. The CDR3 coding sequence is TGTGCCACCAGCATCCAAGGGAGGGGGCAAGAGACCCAGTACTTC.

CDR3 sequence (DNA): TGTGCCAGCAGCTTCGGACAGGCTAAAAATGGCTACACCTTC. Protein sequence: CASSFGQAKNGYTF. The rearrangement joins TRBV13 to TRBJ1-2; 7 positions match TRBD1. V trimming: 3 bases; J trimming: 6 bases; junction bases outside the gene matches: 7. CDR3 length equals 14 residues. From germline, CDR1 is PRHDT and CDR2 FYEKMQ (reference sequence).

The chain combines TRBV11-3 with TRBJ2-2; D gene unclear. V lost 4 bases, J lost 3 bases, and 3 bases lay in between. The CDR3 length is 12 residues. Germline-derived CDR1 and CDR2 are SGHNT and YENEEA. As DNA, the CDR3 is TGTGCCAGCAGCTCCGACACCGGGGAGCTGTTTTTT. It codes for CASSSDTGELFF.

This rearrangement joins TRBV11-2 to TRBJ2-1; 11 bases are shared with TRBD2. This CDR3 spans 14 amino acids. V trimming: 5 bases; J trimming: 9 bases; junction bases outside the gene matches: 6. CDR1 SGHAT and CDR2 FQNNGV come from the germline V gene. CDR3 sequence: CASSIAGGPREQFF. In DNA form, the CDR3 reads TGTGCCAGCAGCATAGCGGGGGGGCCGCGTGAGCAGTTCTTC.

The rearrangement uses TRBV7-9 and TRBJ1-1; the D is unclear. The germline V and J ends were trimmed by 6 bases and 1 base, with 9 bases remaining between them. Germline V lookup: CDR1 SEHNR, CDR2 FQNEAQ (reference sequence). The CDR3 is 13 amino acids. The CDR3 spells CASSYPRNTEAFF. In DNA, the CDR3 is TGTGCCAGCAGTTACCCCAGGAACACTGAAGCTTTCTTT.

A single count supports this clone. The V gene is TRBV4-3, the J gene TRBJ2-7; TRBD1 agrees at 11 bases. Trimming took 4 bases from V and 4 from J; bases not matched to a gene: 3. This CDR3 contains 14 residues. The V gene's germline CDR1 is LGHNA and CDR2 YSLEER. CDR3 in DNA: TGCGCCAGCAGCCCAGGACAGGGGGCTTACGAGCAGTACTTC. Translating gives CASSPGQGAYEQYF.

V and J are TRBV7-8 and TRBJ2-1, with D unresolved. The length of the CDR3 is 12 residues. V was shortened by 1 base and J by 7 bases, with 5 bases between the two germline ends. CDR1 SGHVS and CDR2 FQNEAQ come from the germline V gene. The CDR3 region is CASSLGRNEQFF. In DNA form, the CDR3 reads TGTGCCAGCAGCTTAGGGCGTAATGAGCAGTTCTTC.

The rearrangement links TRBV19 to TRBJ1-2, with 7 bases identical to TRBD1. V lost 9 bases to trimming and J lost 2 bases; unmatched junction nucleotides: 6. The CDR3 length is 13 residues. Germline V gives CDR1 LNHDA, CDR2 SQIVND (reference sequence). For the CDR3, the DNA is TGTGCCAGCGGGACAGATCTAAACTATGGCTACACCTTC. Translation: CASGTDLNYGYTF.

A word on this clone: Other DNA sequences in this specimen translate into the identical CDR3. The rearrangement joins TRBV27 to TRBJ1-3; 10 nucleotides align to TRBD1. The CDR3 has 15 residues. Unmatched junction bases numbered 1, after V lost 3 bases and J lost 2 bases. Per germline, CDR1 MNHEY and CDR2 SMNVEV (reference sequence). The chain's CDR3 is CASSLGQGTGNTIYF. Written as DNA, the CDR3 is TGTGCCAGCAGTTTGGGACAGGGGACTGGAAACACCATATATTTT.

The chain joins TRBV4-3 to TRBJ2-7; D not resolved. The germline V and J ends were trimmed by 0 bases and 3 bases, with 6 bases remaining between them. Germline assignment: CDR1 LGHNA and CDR2 YSLEER. The CDR3 loop spans 13 amino acids. Here the CDR3 DNA reads TGCGCCAGCAGCCAAGAGATGGGCTACGAGCAGTACTTC. Translation: CASSQEMGYEQYF.